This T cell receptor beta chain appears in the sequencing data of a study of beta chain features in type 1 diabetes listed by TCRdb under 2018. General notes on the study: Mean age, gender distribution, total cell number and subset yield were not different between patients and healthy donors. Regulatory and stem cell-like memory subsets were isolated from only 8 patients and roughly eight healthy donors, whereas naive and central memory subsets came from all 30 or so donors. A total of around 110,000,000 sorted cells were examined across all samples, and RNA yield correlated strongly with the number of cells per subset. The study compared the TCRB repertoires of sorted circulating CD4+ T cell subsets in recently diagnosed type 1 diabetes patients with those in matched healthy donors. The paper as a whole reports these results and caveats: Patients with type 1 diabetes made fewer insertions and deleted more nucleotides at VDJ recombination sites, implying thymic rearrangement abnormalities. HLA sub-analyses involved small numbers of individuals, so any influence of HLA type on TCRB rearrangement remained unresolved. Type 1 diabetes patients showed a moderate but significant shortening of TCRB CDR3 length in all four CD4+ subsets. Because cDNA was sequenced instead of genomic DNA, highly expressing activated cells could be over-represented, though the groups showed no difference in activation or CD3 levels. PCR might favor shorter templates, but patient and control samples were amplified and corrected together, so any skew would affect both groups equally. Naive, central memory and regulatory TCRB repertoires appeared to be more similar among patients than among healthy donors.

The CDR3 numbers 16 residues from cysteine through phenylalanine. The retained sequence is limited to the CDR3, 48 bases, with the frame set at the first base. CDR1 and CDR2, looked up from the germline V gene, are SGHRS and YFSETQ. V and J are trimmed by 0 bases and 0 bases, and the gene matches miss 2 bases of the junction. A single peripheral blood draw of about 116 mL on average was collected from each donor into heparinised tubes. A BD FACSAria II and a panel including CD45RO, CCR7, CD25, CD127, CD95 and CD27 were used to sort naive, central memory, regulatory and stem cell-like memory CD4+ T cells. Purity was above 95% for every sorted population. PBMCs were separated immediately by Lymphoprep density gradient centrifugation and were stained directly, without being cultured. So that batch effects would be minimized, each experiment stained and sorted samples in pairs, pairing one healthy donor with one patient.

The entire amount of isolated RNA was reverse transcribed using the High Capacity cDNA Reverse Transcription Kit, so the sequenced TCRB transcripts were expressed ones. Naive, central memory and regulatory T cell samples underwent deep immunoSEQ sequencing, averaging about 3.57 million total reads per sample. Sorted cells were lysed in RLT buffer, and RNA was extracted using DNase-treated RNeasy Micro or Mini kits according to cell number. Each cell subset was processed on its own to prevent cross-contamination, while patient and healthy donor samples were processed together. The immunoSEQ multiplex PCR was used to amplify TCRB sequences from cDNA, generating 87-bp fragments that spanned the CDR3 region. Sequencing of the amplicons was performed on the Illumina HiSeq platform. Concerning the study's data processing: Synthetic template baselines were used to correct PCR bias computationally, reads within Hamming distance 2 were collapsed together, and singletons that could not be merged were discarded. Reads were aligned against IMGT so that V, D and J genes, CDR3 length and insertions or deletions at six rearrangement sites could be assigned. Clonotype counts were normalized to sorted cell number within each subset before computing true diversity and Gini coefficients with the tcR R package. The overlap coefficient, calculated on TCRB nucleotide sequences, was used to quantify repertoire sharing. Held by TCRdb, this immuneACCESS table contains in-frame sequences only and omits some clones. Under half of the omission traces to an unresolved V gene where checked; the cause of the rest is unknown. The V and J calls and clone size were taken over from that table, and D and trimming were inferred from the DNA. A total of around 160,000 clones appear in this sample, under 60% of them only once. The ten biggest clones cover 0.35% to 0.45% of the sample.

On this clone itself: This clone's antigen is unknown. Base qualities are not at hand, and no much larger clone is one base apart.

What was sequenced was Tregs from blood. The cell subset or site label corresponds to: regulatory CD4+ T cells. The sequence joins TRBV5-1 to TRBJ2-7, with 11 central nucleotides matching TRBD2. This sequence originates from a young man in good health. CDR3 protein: CASSLVTSGSSYEQYF. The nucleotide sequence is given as TGCGCCAGCAGCTTGGTCACTAGCGGGAGCTCCTACGAGCAGTACTTC.